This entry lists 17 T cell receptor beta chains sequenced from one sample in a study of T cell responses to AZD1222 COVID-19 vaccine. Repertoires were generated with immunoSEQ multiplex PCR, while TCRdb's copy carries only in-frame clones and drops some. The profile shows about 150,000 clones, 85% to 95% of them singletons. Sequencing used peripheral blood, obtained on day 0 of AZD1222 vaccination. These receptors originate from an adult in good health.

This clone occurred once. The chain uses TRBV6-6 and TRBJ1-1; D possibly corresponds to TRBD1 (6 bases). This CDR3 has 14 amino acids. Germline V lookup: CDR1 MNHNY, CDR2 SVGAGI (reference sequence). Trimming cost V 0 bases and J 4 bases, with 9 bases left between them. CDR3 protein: CASSYSGGTTEAFF. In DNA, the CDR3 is TGTGCCAGCAGTTACTCGGGGGGCACCACTGAAGCTTTCTTT.

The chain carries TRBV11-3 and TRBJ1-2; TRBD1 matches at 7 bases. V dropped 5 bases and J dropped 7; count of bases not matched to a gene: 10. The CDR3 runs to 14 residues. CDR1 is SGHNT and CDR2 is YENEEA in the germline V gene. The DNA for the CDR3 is TGTGCCAGCAGCCCTGACAGGGTGGGGCCTGGCTACACCTTC. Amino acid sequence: CASSPDRVGPGYTF.

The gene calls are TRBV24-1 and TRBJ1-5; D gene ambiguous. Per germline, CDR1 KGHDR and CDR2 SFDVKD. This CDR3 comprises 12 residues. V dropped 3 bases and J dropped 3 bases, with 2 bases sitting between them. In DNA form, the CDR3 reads TGTGCCACCAGTGATCCCAATCAGCCCCAGCATTTT. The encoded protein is CATSDPNQPQHF.

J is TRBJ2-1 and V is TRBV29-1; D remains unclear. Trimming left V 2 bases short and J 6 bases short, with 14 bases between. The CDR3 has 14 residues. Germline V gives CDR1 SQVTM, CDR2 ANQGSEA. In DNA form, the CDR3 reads TGCAGCGTTGAAAAGGGTAGGATTGGCAATGAGCAGTTCTTC. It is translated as CSVEKGRIGNEQFF.

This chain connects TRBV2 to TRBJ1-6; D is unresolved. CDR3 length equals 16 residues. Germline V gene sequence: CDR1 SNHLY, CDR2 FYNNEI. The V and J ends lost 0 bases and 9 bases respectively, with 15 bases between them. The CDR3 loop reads CASSEASTGWGSPLHF. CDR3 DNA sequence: TGTGCCAGCAGTGAAGCTTCGACGGGATGGGGTTCACCCCTCCACTTT.

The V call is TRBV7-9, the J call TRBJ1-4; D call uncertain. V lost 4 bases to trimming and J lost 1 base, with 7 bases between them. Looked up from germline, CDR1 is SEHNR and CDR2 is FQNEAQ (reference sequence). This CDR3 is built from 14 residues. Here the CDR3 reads CASSSGRTNEKLFF. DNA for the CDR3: TGTGCCAGCAGCTCGGGGAGAACTAATGAAAAACTGTTTTTT.

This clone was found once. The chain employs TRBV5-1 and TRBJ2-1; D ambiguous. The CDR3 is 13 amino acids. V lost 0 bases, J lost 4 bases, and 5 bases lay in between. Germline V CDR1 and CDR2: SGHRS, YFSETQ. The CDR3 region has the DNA TGCGCCAGCAGCTTGGGCCCATACAATGAGCAGTTCTTC. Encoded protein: CASSLGPYNEQFF.

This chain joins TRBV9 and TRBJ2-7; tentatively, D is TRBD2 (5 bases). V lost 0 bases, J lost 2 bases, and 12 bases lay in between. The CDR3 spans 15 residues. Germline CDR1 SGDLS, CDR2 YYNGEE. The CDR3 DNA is TGTGCCAGCAGCGTAGGGGTGGGAGCGACCTACGAGCAGTACTTC. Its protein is CASSVGVGATYEQYF.

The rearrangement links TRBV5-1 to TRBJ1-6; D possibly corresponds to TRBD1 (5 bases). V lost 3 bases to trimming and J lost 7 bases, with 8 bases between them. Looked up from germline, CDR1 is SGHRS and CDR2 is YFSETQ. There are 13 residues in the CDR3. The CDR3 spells CASSYGGNSPLHF. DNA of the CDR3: TGCGCCAGCAGCTATGGGGGGAATTCACCCCTCCACTTT.

CDR3 DNA sequence: TGTGCCAGCAGTTTATTTAGCCAAGATAGGGACGCCTCCTACGAGCAGTACTTC. Its protein is CASSLFSQDRDASYEQYF. V and J are TRBV28 and TRBJ2-7; D is perhaps TRBD1 or TRBD2 (5 bases each). Trimming removed 1 base from V and 0 bases from J, with 19 bases in between. The CDR3 runs to 18 residues. The germline V gene encodes CDR1 MDHEN and CDR2 SYDVKM.

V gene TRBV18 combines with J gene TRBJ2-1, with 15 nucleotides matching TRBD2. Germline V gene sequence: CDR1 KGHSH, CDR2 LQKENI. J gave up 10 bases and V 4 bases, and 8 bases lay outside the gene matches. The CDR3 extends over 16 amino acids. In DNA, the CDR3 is TGTGCCAGCTCACTTCGGACTAGCGGGAGGGCCTGGGAGCAGTTCTTC. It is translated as CASSLRTSGRAWEQFF.

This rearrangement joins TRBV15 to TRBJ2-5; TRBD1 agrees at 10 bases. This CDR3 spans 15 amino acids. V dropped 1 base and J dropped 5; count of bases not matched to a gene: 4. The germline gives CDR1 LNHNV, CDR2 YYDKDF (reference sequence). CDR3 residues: CATSRVTGGGETQYF. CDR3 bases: TGTGCCACCAGCAGAGTGACAGGGGGCGGTGAGACCCAGTACTTC.

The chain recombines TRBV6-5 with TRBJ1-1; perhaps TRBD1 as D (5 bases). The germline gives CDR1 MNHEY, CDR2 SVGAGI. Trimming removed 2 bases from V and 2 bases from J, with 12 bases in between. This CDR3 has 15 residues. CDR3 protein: CASSYEGVGNTEAFF. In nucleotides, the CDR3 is TGTGCCAGCAGTTACGAAGGGGTGGGAAACACTGAAGCTTTCTTT.

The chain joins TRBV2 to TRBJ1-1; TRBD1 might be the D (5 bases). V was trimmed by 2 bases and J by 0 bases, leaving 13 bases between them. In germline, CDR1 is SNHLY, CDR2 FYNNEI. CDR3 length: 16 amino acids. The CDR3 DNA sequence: TGTGCCAGCAGTGAACGGGCCTCAGGGATGAACACTGAAGCTTTCTTT. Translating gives CASSERASGMNTEAFF.

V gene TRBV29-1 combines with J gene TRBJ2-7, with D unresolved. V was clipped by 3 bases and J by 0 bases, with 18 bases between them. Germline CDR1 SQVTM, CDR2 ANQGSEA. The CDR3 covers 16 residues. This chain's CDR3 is CSVEVVSRADSYEQYF. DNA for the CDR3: TGCAGCGTTGAGGTGGTCAGCCGGGCAGACTCCTACGAGCAGTACTTC.

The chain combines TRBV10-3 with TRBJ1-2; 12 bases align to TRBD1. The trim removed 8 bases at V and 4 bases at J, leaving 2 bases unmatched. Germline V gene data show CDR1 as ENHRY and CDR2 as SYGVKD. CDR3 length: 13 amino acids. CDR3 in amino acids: CAIGTGGGYGYTF. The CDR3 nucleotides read TGTGCCATCGGGACAGGGGGCGGCTATGGCTACACCTTC.

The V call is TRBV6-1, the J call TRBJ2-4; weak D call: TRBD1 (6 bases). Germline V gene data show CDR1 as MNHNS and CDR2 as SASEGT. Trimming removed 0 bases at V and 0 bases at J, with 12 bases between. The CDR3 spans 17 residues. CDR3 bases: TGTGCCAGCAGTGAAGCGGGGACAAGACTAGCCAAAAACATTCAGTACTTC. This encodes CASSEAGTRLAKNIQYF.